Shown below are 29 T cell receptor beta chains from a single sample sequenced in a study of control samples from healthy donors and cancer patients. Measured with immunoSEQ multiplex PCR; TCRdb has only the in-frame clones, and not every one. The sample contains under 70,000 clones, 90% of which appear only once. Sample: PBMCs. These receptors were taken from a woman aged 50 to 65 with colorectal cancer.

The chain links TRBV10-3 to TRBJ1-1; TRBD1 might be the D (5 bases). V lost 5 bases to trimming and J lost 5 bases, with 12 bases between them. This CDR3 spans 13 amino acids. Germline V gives CDR1 ENHRY, CDR2 SYGVKD. The CDR3 sequence is CAISSQGWTEAFF. The CDR3 nucleotides are TGTGCCATCAGTTCCCAGGGTTGGACTGAAGCTTTCTTT.

The rearrangement joins TRBV30 to TRBJ2-3; the match to TRBD1 covers 8 bases. The CDR3 has 16 amino acids. V lost 0 bases and J lost 1; bases outside the gene matches: 6. CDR1 is GTSNPN and CDR2 is SVGIG in the germline V gene (reference sequence). The CDR3 sequence is CAWSVPGTGGTDTQYF. CDR3 DNA sequence: TGTGCCTGGAGTGTCCCTGGGACAGGAGGCACAGATACGCAGTATTTT.

The gene calls are TRBV5-5 and TRBJ2-5, with D uncertain. V shed 0 bases and J shed 5 bases, with 8 bases lying between them. Germline V gives CDR1 SGHKS, CDR2 YYEKEE (reference sequence). There are 13 residues in the CDR3. In DNA form, the CDR3 reads TGTGCCAGCAGCTTGGCTGGCAAGGAGACCCAGTACTTC. The encoded protein is CASSLAGKETQYF. Filled out from reference TRBV5-5 and TRBJ2-5, the complete variable domain reads DAGVTQSPTHLIKTRGQQVTLRCSPISGHKSVSWYQQVLGQGPQFIFQYYEKEERGRGNFPDRFSARQFPNYSSELNVNALLLGDSALYLCASSLAGKETQYFGPGTRLLVL.

The chain carries TRBV20-1 and TRBJ2-7; weak D call: TRBD2 (6 bases). V lost 3 bases to trimming and J lost 6 bases, with 9 bases between them. This CDR3 is 11 amino acids long. Germline V gene lookup returns CDR1 DFQATT and CDR2 SNEGSKA (reference sequence). The DNA of the CDR3 is TGCAGTGCTAGCGCGGGGTGCGAGCAGTACTTC. It encodes CSASAGCEQYF.

The chain employs TRBV5-1 and TRBJ1-1, with a possible D match to TRBD1 (6 bases). With 2 bases removed from V and 11 bases from J, the gap between germline ends came to 13 bases. CDR1 and CDR2 from the germline V gene are SGHRS and YFSETQ. The CDR3 covers 12 residues. The CDR3 loop reads CASSFQGRGAFF. In DNA, the CDR3 is TGCGCCAGCAGCTTTCAGGGGCGGGGGGCTTTCTTT.

This chain connects TRBV5-6 to TRBJ2-5; D is unclear. This CDR3 has 14 amino acids. Germline V gene lookup returns CDR1 SGHDT and CDR2 YYEEEE. Deletions cut 4 bases from V and 2 bases from J, with 12 bases between. CDR3 residues: CASSLLWDQETQYF. CDR3 in DNA: TGTGCCAGCAGCCTACTTTGGGATCAAGAGACCCAGTACTTC.

The V gene is TRBV6-5, the J gene TRBJ1-1; 11 bases line up with TRBD1. The V gene end was trimmed by 8 bases and the J gene end by 1 base; junction bases not matched to a gene: 6. CDR1 and CDR2 from the germline V gene are MNHEY and SVGAGI. This CDR3 has 15 residues. This CDR3 is CASRWTGGANTEAFF. The CDR3 region has the DNA TGTGCCAGCCGCTGGACAGGGGGCGCGAACACTGAAGCTTTCTTT.

This chain joins TRBV19 and TRBJ1-5, with TRBD1 matching over 8 bases. The length of the CDR3 is 16 residues. Trimming cost V 4 bases and J 5 bases; bases outside gene matches: 10. Germline V gene lookup returns CDR1 LNHDA and CDR2 SQIVND (reference sequence). The CDR3 bases are TGTGCCAGTAGTACGCGGTCCAGGGGGCAGGATCAGCCCCAGCATTTT. This sequence encodes CASSTRSRGQDQPQHF.

The genes are TRBV2 and TRBJ1-1; D remains ambiguous. Germline loops: CDR1 SNHLY, CDR2 FYNNEI. This CDR3 is 13 amino acids long. Deletions cut 7 bases from V and 5 bases from J, with 14 bases between. CDR3 coding DNA: TGTGCCAGCAATAACAGCCCTGGGACTGAAGCTTTCTTT. Protein: CASNNSPGTEAFF.

This clone appeared a single time. The chain combines TRBV6-5 with TRBJ2-7, with 11 bases aligning to TRBD1. V dropped 5 bases and J dropped 2; count of bases not matched to a gene: 2. Germline V gene sequence: CDR1 MNHEY, CDR2 SVGAGI. This CDR3 has 14 amino acids. The CDR3 loop is CASSKDRGPYEQYF. The CDR3 DNA follows: TGTGCCAGCAGTAAGGACAGGGGGCCCTACGAGCAGTACTTC.

Regarding this clone: Other DNA sequences of this sample code for an identical CDR3. The rearrangement links TRBV30 to TRBJ2-7, with 9 bases that match TRBD1. CDR1 is GTSNPN, CDR2 SVGIG, per germline (reference sequence). V was pared by 1 base and J by 4 bases, with 8 bases of the junction left unmatched. CDR3 length: 15 residues. CDR3: CAWSDQQGAGYEQYF. For the CDR3, the DNA is TGTGCCTGGAGTGACCAACAGGGGGCCGGATACGAGCAGTACTTC. Full variable domain (outside the CDR3, taken from reference TRBV30 and TRBJ2-7): SQTIHQWPATLVQPVGSPLSLECTVEGTSNPNLYWYRQAAGRGLQLLFYSVGIGQISSEVPQNLSASRPQDRQFILSSKKLLLSDSGFYLCAWSDQQGAGYEQYFGPGTRLTVT.

The gene calls are TRBV5-1 and TRBJ1-5; 7 bases align to TRBD1. This CDR3 contains 14 residues. In germline, CDR1 is SGHRS, CDR2 YFSETQ. J was trimmed by 4 bases and V by 4 bases; bases with no gene match: 5. CDR3 residues: CASSPSTGNQPQHF. The CDR3 DNA reads as TGCGCCAGCAGCCCCTCGACAGGGAATCAGCCCCAGCATTTT.

The chain carries TRBV6-1 and TRBJ2-5, with 9 nucleotides matching TRBD2. V lost 1 base, J lost 5 bases, and 11 bases stayed unmatched. The germline CDR1 and CDR2 sequences are MNHNS and SASEGT. This CDR3 has 17 amino acids. CDR3 in amino acids: CASSEVLAGGPGETQYF. CDR3 DNA sequence: TGTGCCAGCAGTGAAGTTTTGGCGGGAGGGCCCGGGGAGACCCAGTACTTC.

CDR3 protein: CASSPNRGGEQFF. Written as DNA, the CDR3 is TGTGCCAGCAGTCCTAACAGGGGCGGTGAGCAGTTCTTC. The rearrangement uses TRBV6-4 and TRBJ2-1, with TRBD1 matching 7 bases. Germline V gives CDR1 MRHNA, CDR2 SNTAGT. CDR3 length equals 13 residues. J was trimmed by 9 bases and V by 5 bases; bases with no gene match: 7.

The chain carries TRBV2 and TRBJ1-1; D uncertain. V gave up 6 bases and J gave up 1 base, with 6 bases separating them. This CDR3 contains 12 residues. The germline CDR1 and CDR2 sequences are SNHLY and FYNNEI. In DNA, the CDR3 is TGTGCCAGCAGGATGAGGAACACTGAAGCTTTCTTT. Amino acids: CASRMRNTEAFF.

The rearrangement links TRBV5-5 to TRBJ2-7; the match to TRBD1 covers 7 bases. The CDR3 runs 15 residues. Trimming took 2 bases from V and 3 from J; bases not matched to a gene: 8. The germline gives CDR1 SGHKS, CDR2 YYEKEE (reference sequence). CDR3 sequence reads: CASSFSGDSFYEQYF. In DNA, the CDR3 is TGTGCCAGCAGCTTCAGTGGGGACAGCTTCTACGAGCAGTACTTC.

Written as DNA, the CDR3 is TGTGCCAGCAGCCGGACAGCAGCAACTAATGAAAAACTGTTTTTT. It encodes CASSRTAATNEKLFF. The J gene is TRBJ1-4, the V gene TRBV28; a possible D gene is TRBD1 (6 bases). The CDR3 length is 15 residues. CDR1 is MDHEN and CDR2 is SYDVKM in the germline V gene. V was cut by 6 bases and J by 0 bases, with 11 bases left in between. The variable domain in full, completed from reference TRBV28 and TRBJ1-4, reads DVKVTQSSRYLVKRTGEKVFLECVQDMDHENMFWYRQDPGLGLRLIYFSYDVKMKEKGDIPEGYSVSREKKERFSLILESASTNQTSMYLCASSRTAATNEKLFFGSGTQLSVL.

The V and J genes are TRBV5-6 and TRBJ2-5; TRBD1 is a possible D gene (6 bases). CDR3 size: 16 residues. Per germline, CDR1 SGHDT and CDR2 YYEEEE. The ends were cut back, 3 bases at V and 0 bases at J, with 15 bases in the middle. The CDR3 protein is CASSSALTGYQETQYF. For the CDR3, the DNA is TGTGCCAGCAGCTCCGCGTTAACAGGGTACCAAGAGACCCAGTACTTC.

This rearrangement joins TRBV24-1 to TRBJ2-2; possibly TRBD1 or TRBD2 for D (5 bases each). This CDR3 is built from 14 residues. Germline V lookup: CDR1 KGHDR, CDR2 SFDVKD. V was shortened by 5 bases and J by 4 bases, with 10 bases between the two germline ends. CDR3 region: CATSGGVGTGELFF. DNA of the CDR3: TGTGCCACCAGTGGAGGGGTTGGCACCGGGGAGCTGTTTTTT.

The chain has TRBV6-1 and TRBJ1-1; unclear D gene. V lost 3 bases to trimming and J lost 3 bases, with 14 bases between them. The CDR3 has 15 amino acids. Per germline, CDR1 MNHNS and CDR2 SASEGT. CDR3 bases: TGTGCCAGCAGTGATTGGTCGGGGAGGGACACTGAAGCTTTCTTT. Its translation is CASSDWSGRDTEAFF.

Only one count was recorded for this clone. The chain employs TRBV2 and TRBJ1-6, with D possibly matching TRBD1 (6 bases). CDR1 and CDR2 (germline): SNHLY, FYNNEI. V gave up 8 bases and J gave up 10 bases, with 18 bases separating them. The CDR3 sequence is 14 residues long. The CDR3 sequence is CASGTGFGVSPLHF. The CDR3 DNA is TGTGCCAGCGGAACAGGGTTTGGTGTCTCACCCCTCCACTTT. The full variable domain, with the rest looked up from reference TRBV2 and TRBJ1-6, is EPEVTQTPSHQVTQMGQEVILRCVPISNHLYFYWYRQILGQKVEFLVSFYNNEISEKSEIFDDQFSVERPDGSNFTLKIRSTKLEDSAMYFCASGTGFGVSPLHFGNGTRLTVT.

The gene calls are TRBV5-1 and TRBJ1-1, with D tentatively TRBD1 (5 bases). V gave up 4 bases and J gave up 3 bases, with 13 bases separating them. This CDR3 region has 14 residues. Looked up from germline, CDR1 is SGHRS and CDR2 is YFSETQ. DNA of the CDR3: TGCGCCAGCAGCGACCAGGGAGGTGACACTGAAGCTTTCTTT. It is translated as CASSDQGGDTEAFF. The full variable domain, with the rest looked up from reference TRBV5-1 and TRBJ1-1, is KAGVTQTPRYLIKTRGQQVTLSCSPISGHRSVSWYQQTPGQGLQFLFEYFSETQRNKGNFPGRFSGRQFSNSRSEMNVSTLELGDSALYLCASSDQGGDTEAFFGQGTRLTVV.

The rearrangement uses TRBV10-3 and TRBJ2-3; 13 bases fit TRBD2. V was pared by 6 bases and J by 5 bases, with 8 bases of the junction left unmatched. The CDR3 extends over 16 amino acids. CDR1 and CDR2 from the germline V gene are ENHRY and SYGVKD. The CDR3, as DNA: TGTGCCATCAGGAAGGGACTAGCGGGGCAGGGAGATACGCAGTATTTT. Translated, it gives CAIRKGLAGQGDTQYF.

This chain uses TRBV5-1 with TRBJ1-6, with 8 nucleotides matching TRBD1. This CDR3 region has 16 residues. The ends lost 0 bases at V and 5 bases at J; junction bases unmatched: 4. Germline lookup yields CDR1 SGHRS and CDR2 YFSETQ. This CDR3 reads CASSLGPQGDNSPLHF. DNA for the CDR3: TGCGCCAGCAGCTTGGGGCCACAGGGGGATAATTCACCCCTCCACTTT.

The chain carries TRBV6-1 and TRBJ2-7; no firm D call. Germline CDR1 and CDR2: MNHNS and SASEGT. This CDR3 contains 14 residues. V was shortened by 0 bases and J by 0 bases, with 6 bases between the two germline ends. CDR3 nucleotide sequence: TGTGCCAGCAGTGAAGCGTGGGACTCCTACGAGCAGTACTTC. Amino acid sequence: CASSEAWDSYEQYF.

This chain joins TRBV28 and TRBJ2-2; 9 positions agree with TRBD2. With V trimmed by 6 bases and J by 0 bases, 2 bases remained unmatched. The CDR3 length is 15 residues. The germline V gene has CDR1 MDHEN and CDR2 SYDVKM. The CDR3 spells CASRGTSPNTGELFF. As DNA, the CDR3 is TGTGCCAGCAGGGGGACTAGCCCGAACACCGGGGAGCTGTTTTTT.

V and J are TRBV9 and TRBJ2-1, with 12 positions matching TRBD2. Germline loops: CDR1 SGDLS, CDR2 YYNGEE. Losses at the gene ends were 0 bases for V and 4 bases for J; bases not matched to a gene: 5. The CDR3 consists of 17 residues. In DNA, the CDR3 is TGTGCCAGCAGCGTAGGGACTAGCGGGATTCCATACAATGAGCAGTTCTTC. Translated, it gives CASSVGTSGIPYNEQFF.

This rearrangement joins TRBV7-9 to TRBJ2-5; 7 positions agree with TRBD2. From germline, CDR1 is SEHNR and CDR2 FQNEAQ (reference sequence). With 6 bases clipped from V and 4 bases from J, the junction kept 2 bases outside the gene matches. This CDR3 has 12 residues. The CDR3 here is CASRGLVETQYF. In DNA, the CDR3 is TGTGCCAGCAGAGGACTAGTAGAGACCCAGTACTTC.

This chain joins TRBV27 and TRBJ2-1, with 10 bases matching TRBD2. The CDR3 length is 14 residues. CDR1 and CDR2 from the germline V gene are MNHEY and SMNVEV (reference sequence). Trimming cost V 4 bases and J 4 bases; bases outside gene matches: 1. Here the CDR3 DNA reads TGTGCCAGCAGTTCTAGCGGGAGTTACAATGAGCAGTTCTTC. Translated: CASSSSGSYNEQFF.